A single sample is the source of the 23 T cell receptor beta chains below, sequenced in a study of blood T cell repertoires in COVID-19. Only in-frame clones appear in the TCRdb table, and some are missing; sequencing was by immunoSEQ multiplex PCR. This sample carries a few hundred thousand clones, 89% of them seen once, and the ten largest clones take over 8.5%. The sequencing input was PBMCs or T cells enriched from blood (not recorded which). These receptors all come from a woman in her 30s who had recovered from COVID-19.

V gene TRBV19 combines with J gene TRBJ1-3; TRBD1 matches 8 bases. The CDR3 extends over 18 amino acids. Germline V gene lookup returns CDR1 LNHDA and CDR2 SQIVND (reference sequence). The J segment lost 2 bases and the V segment lost 4 bases, leaving 13 bases of the junction unmatched. This CDR3 is CASSKRTGNYGAGNTIYF. The CDR3 DNA is TGTGCCAGTAGTAAAAGGACAGGGAACTATGGAGCTGGAAACACCATATATTTT. The variable domain in full, with the rest retrieved from reference TRBV19 and TRBJ1-3, is DGGITQSPKYLFRKEGQNVTLSCEQNLNHDAMYWYRQDPGQGLRLIYYSQIVNDFQKGDIAEGYSVSREKKESFPLTVTSAQKNPTAFYLCASSKRTGNYGAGNTIYFGEGSWLTVV.

The genes are TRBV4-1 and TRBJ2-3, with 8 nucleotides matching TRBD1. The germline CDR1 and CDR2 sequences are MGHRA and YSYEKL. This CDR3 comprises 15 residues. Trimming took 2 bases from V and 5 from J; bases not matched to a gene: 6. The CDR3 spells CASSQYDRGGDTQYF. Here the CDR3 DNA reads TGCGCCAGCAGCCAATATGACAGGGGAGGAGATACGCAGTATTTT.

This clone was seen only a few times. V usage is TRBV11-2 and J usage is TRBJ2-1; D remains unclear. V was shortened by 3 bases and J by 5 bases, with 14 bases between the two germline ends. In germline, CDR1 is SGHAT, CDR2 FQNNGV. The CDR3 is made up of 15 amino acids. CDR3 bases: TGTGCCAGCAGCTTTCGAGCGTCCCATCACAATGAGCAGTTCTTC. It yields the protein CASSFRASHHNEQFF.

This clone occurred once. This chain links TRBV7-2 with TRBJ1-2; D remains ambiguous. CDR1 SGHTA and CDR2 FQGNSA come from the germline V gene. V lost 1 base and J lost 7, with 10 bases in between. The CDR3 has 13 amino acids. DNA for the CDR3: TGTGCCAGCAGCTTAGACAGCCCACGTGGCTACACCTTC. It translates to CASSLDSPRGYTF. The whole variable domain, remainder taken from reference TRBV7-2 and TRBJ1-2, is GAGVSQSPSNKVTEKGKDVELRCDPISGHTALYWYRQSLGQGLEFLIYFQGNSAPDKSGLPSDRFSAERTGGSVSTLTIQRTQQEDSAVYLCASSLDSPRGYTFGSGTRLTVV.

The chain recombines TRBV27 with TRBJ2-2, with D unresolved. The CDR3 has 15 residues. Germline V gives CDR1 MNHEY, CDR2 SMNVEV (reference sequence). V lost 0 bases and J 5 bases, leaving 10 bases between the germline ends. CDR3 nucleotides: TGTGCCAGCAGTTTATCGCAGATGACAACCGGGGAGCTGTTTTTT. Amino acid sequence: CASSLSQMTTGELFF.

The chain has TRBV19 and TRBJ1-2; 8 bases fit TRBD1. With 2 bases clipped from V and 6 bases from J, the junction kept 14 bases outside the gene matches. This CDR3 spans 17 amino acids. Germline assignment: CDR1 LNHDA and CDR2 SQIVND (reference sequence). CDR3 coding DNA: TGTGCCAGTAGTATAACCCCCTTTGGGACAGGACCGAATGGCTACACCTTC. It specifies CASSITPFGTGPNGYTF.

The V gene is TRBV5-1, the J gene TRBJ2-3, with 8 positions matching TRBD1. Trimming at V came to 3 bases and at J to 5 bases, leaving 5 bases not matched to a gene. CDR1 and CDR2 (germline): SGHRS, YFSETQ. The length of the CDR3 is 14 residues. The CDR3: CASSWGQVKDTQYF. The CDR3 nucleotides read TGCGCCAGCAGCTGGGGACAGGTGAAAGATACGCAGTATTTT.

V usage is TRBV28 and J usage is TRBJ1-2, with D hard to call. Germline CDR1 is MDHEN and CDR2 is SYDVKM. The V end was cut by 6 bases, the J end by 5 bases, with 13 bases between. The CDR3 covers 13 residues. CDR3 sequence: CASSPQSSYGYTF. CDR3 coding DNA: TGTGCCAGCAGCCCACAGAGCTCTTATGGCTACACCTTC.

The chain employs TRBV28 and TRBJ2-7; the match to TRBD2 covers 7 bases. CDR3 size: 15 residues. Germline values: CDR1 MDHEN, CDR2 SYDVKM. V lost 3 bases, J lost 2 bases, and 7 bases stayed unmatched. The CDR3, as DNA: TGTGCCAGCAGTTTTTACGAGCGGGACGCCTACGAGCAGTACTTC. This gives the protein CASSFYERDAYEQYF.

The DNA for the CDR3 is TGTGCCAGCAGCTTCCGGGACAGCCCCACTGAAGCTTTCTTT. This gives the protein CASSFRDSPTEAFF. The chain couples TRBV7-8 to TRBJ1-1, with 7 bases lining up with TRBD1. Germline V gene data show CDR1 as SGHVS and CDR2 as FQNEAQ. V lost 3 bases, J lost 4 bases, and 5 bases stayed unmatched. The CDR3 is 14 amino acids. Based on the CDR3 plus reference TRBV7-8 and TRBJ1-1, the full variable domain is GAGVSQSPRYKVAKRGQDVALRCDPISGHVSLFWYQQALGQGPEFLTYFQNEAQLDKSGLPSDRFFAERPEGSVSTLKIQRTQQEDSAVYLCASSFRDSPTEAFFGQGTRLTVV.

The V call is TRBV7-2, the J call TRBJ1-2, with 9 positions matching TRBD1. Germline CDR1 and CDR2: SGHTA and FQGNSA. CDR3 length: 15 amino acids. With V trimmed by 3 bases and J by 4 bases, 6 bases remained unmatched. The CDR3 reads CASSFGGDRAYGYTF. The CDR3 nucleotides read TGTGCCAGCAGCTTTGGCGGGGACAGGGCCTATGGCTACACCTTC.

V and J are TRBV5-5 and TRBJ1-6, with a possible D match to TRBD1 (6 bases). Trimming left V 3 bases short and J 11 bases short, with 18 bases between. The CDR3 spans 15 residues. From germline, CDR1 is SGHKS and CDR2 YYEKEE (reference sequence). The CDR3 loop is CASSWGRGSGAPLHF. The CDR3 nucleotides read TGTGCCAGCAGCTGGGGGCGTGGCTCTGGGGCACCCCTCCACTTT.

The V call is TRBV9, the J call TRBJ2-1; possible D gene TRBD2, 6 bases. The CDR3 runs to 17 residues. Trimming left V 3 bases short and J 1 base short, with 17 bases between. In germline, CDR1 is SGDLS, CDR2 YYNGEE. CDR3 DNA: TGTGCCAGCAGCGGGCCAACTAGCAAGCAATCCTACAATGAGCAGTTCTTC. Translated: CASSGPTSKQSYNEQFF.

This rearrangement joins TRBV19 to TRBJ1-1; 9 bases match TRBD1. The CDR3 has 14 residues. Germline values: CDR1 LNHDA, CDR2 SQIVND (reference sequence). V was clipped by 6 bases and J by 4 bases; unmatched bases: 6. CDR3 coding DNA: TGTGCCAGTAGGGGACAGGGTGGGGGCACTGAAGCTTTCTTT. This codes for CASRGQGGGTEAFF.

The chain couples TRBV14 to TRBJ2-7; TRBD1 matches 8 bases. This CDR3 comprises 13 residues. V trimming: 4 bases; J trimming: 6 bases; junction bases outside the gene matches: 5. The germline V gene encodes CDR1 SGHDN and CDR2 FVKESK. CDR3 DNA: TGTGCCAGCAGCCTGGACAGGGCGCGCGAGCAGTACTTC. Residues: CASSLDRAREQYF.

V gene TRBV14 combines with J gene TRBJ2-2, with D tentatively TRBD2 (5 bases). V lost 3 bases and J 1 base, leaving 18 bases between the germline ends. The CDR3 is made up of 18 amino acids. The V gene's germline CDR1 is SGHDN and CDR2 FVKESK. CDR3 DNA: TGTGCCAGCAGCCAGTTCCCTAGAGAGGGAAGGAACACCGGGGAGCTGTTTTTT. Its protein product is CASSQFPREGRNTGELFF.

The rearrangement links TRBV7-2 to TRBJ2-3, with a weak D call TRBD1 (6 bases). In germline, CDR1 is SGHTA, CDR2 FQGNSA. The CDR3 loop spans 19 amino acids. V lost 2 bases, J lost 1 base, and 22 bases lay in between. Here the CDR3 reads CASSLIRYRVRYGTDTQYF. The CDR3 coding sequence is TGTGCCAGCAGCTTAATTCGTTACAGGGTTAGGTATGGCACAGATACGCAGTATTTT. The whole variable domain, filled in from reference TRBV7-2 and TRBJ2-3, reads GAGVSQSPSNKVTEKGKDVELRCDPISGHTALYWYRQSLGQGLEFLIYFQGNSAPDKSGLPSDRFSAERTGGSVSTLTIQRTQQEDSAVYLCASSLIRYRVRYGTDTQYFGPGTRLTVL.

This clone was recorded once. The gene calls are TRBV19 and TRBJ2-5; 7 bases fit TRBD2. Trimming at V came to 4 bases and at J to 1 base, leaving 3 bases not matched to a gene. CDR3 length: 14 residues. Germline CDR1 reads LNHDA; CDR2 reads SQIVND (reference sequence). CDR3 in DNA: TGTGCCAGTAGTAGGAGCGGGACCCAAGAGACCCAGTACTTC. Translated: CASSRSGTQETQYF.

In DNA form, the CDR3 reads TGTGCCAGCTCACCTACGACTAGCGGGAGGACAGATACGCAGTATTTT. Residues: CASSPTTSGRTDTQYF. This sequence joins TRBV18 and TRBJ2-3; 13 nucleotides align to TRBD2. CDR1 is KGHSH and CDR2 is LQKENI in the germline V gene. The CDR3 spans 16 residues. V trimming: 3 bases; J trimming: 3 bases; junction bases outside the gene matches: 3.

The V gene is TRBV7-6, the J gene TRBJ2-7, with TRBD2 matching over 12 bases. V was pared by 5 bases and J by 4 bases, with 6 bases of the junction left unmatched. The V gene's germline CDR1 is SGHVS and CDR2 FNYEAQ. This CDR3 comprises 15 residues. As DNA, the CDR3 is TGTGCCAGCAGCGAACTAGCGGGAGGACAATACGAGCAGTACTTC. It codes for CASSELAGGQYEQYF.

The chain joins TRBV4-1 to TRBJ2-3; possible D gene TRBD1, 6 bases. V was trimmed by 5 bases and J by 0 bases, leaving 15 bases between them. Germline lookup yields CDR1 MGHRA and CDR2 YSYEKL. The CDR3 has 16 amino acids. This CDR3 reads CASSVMRTASTDTQYF. DNA of the CDR3: TGCGCCAGCAGCGTTATGAGGACAGCTAGCACAGATACGCAGTATTTT.

V gene TRBV6-5 combines with J gene TRBJ1-3, with 8 bases matching TRBD1. Germline CDR1 MNHEY, CDR2 SVGAGI. Trimming at V came to 6 bases and at J to 6 bases, leaving 7 bases not matched to a gene. This CDR3 region has 14 residues. CDR3 loop: CASSLMQGANTIYF. CDR3 in DNA: TGTGCCAGCAGCCTAATGCAGGGGGCAAACACCATATATTTT.

This clone was seen just once. This sample also contains other DNA sequences that code for the same CDR3. V gene TRBV5-1 combines with J gene TRBJ1-2; D perhaps matches TRBD1 (5 bases). Trimming cost V 3 bases and J 5 bases, with 14 bases left between them. The CDR3 has 14 amino acids. The germline V gene has CDR1 SGHRS and CDR2 YFSETQ. The CDR3 sequence: CASSSGQGGYGYTF. The CDR3 bases are TGCGCCAGCAGCTCTGGGCAGGGTGGATATGGCTACACCTTC.